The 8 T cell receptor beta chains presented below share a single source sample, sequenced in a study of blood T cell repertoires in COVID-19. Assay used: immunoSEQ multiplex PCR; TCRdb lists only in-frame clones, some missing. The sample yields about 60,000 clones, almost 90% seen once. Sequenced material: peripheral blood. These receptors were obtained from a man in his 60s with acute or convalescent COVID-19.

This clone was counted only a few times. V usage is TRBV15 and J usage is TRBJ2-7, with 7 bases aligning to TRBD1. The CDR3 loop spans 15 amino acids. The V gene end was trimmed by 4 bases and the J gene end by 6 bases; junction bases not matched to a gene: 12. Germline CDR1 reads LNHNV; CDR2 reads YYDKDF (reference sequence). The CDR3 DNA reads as TGTGCCACCAGCATCCCGGGGATCGCAGGGGGCGAGCAGTACTTC. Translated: CATSIPGIAGGEQYF.

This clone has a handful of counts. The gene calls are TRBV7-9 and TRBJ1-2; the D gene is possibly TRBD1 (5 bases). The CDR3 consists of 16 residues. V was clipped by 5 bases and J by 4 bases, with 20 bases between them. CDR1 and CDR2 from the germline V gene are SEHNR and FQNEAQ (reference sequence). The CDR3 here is CASSRGGAQESYGYTF. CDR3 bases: TGTGCCAGCAGCCGCGGCGGGGCGCAGGAAAGCTATGGCTACACCTTC. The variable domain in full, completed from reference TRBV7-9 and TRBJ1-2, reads DTGVSQNPRHKITKRGQNVTFRCDPISEHNRLYWYRQTLGQGPEFLTYFQNEAQLEKSRLLSDRFSAERPKGSFSTLEIQRTEQGDSAMYLCASSRGGAQESYGYTFGSGTRLTVV.

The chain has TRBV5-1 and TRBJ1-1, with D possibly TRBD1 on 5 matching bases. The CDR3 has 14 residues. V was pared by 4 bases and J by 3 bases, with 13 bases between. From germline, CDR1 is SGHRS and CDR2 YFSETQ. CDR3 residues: CASSLMTGDTEAFF. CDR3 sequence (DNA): TGCGCCAGCAGCCTCATGACGGGGGACACTGAAGCTTTCTTT. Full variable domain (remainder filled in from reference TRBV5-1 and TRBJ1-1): KAGVTQTPRYLIKTRGQQVTLSCSPISGHRSVSWYQQTPGQGLQFLFEYFSETQRNKGNFPGRFSGRQFSNSRSEMNVSTLELGDSALYLCASSLMTGDTEAFFGQGTRLTVV.

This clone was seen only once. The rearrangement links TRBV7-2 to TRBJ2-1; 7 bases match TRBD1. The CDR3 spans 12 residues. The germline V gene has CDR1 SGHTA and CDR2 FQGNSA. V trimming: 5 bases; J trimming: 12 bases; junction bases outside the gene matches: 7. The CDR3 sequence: CASSLRQGRQFF. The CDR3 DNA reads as TGTGCCAGCAGCCTCCGACAGGGTAGGCAGTTCTTC.

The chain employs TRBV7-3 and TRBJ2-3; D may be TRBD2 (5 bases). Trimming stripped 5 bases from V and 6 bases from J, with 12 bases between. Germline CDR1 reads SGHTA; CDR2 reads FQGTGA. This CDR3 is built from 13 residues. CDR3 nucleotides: TGTGCCAGCAGCCCGTTAGGCGGGGATACGCAGTATTTT. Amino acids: CASSPLGGDTQYF.

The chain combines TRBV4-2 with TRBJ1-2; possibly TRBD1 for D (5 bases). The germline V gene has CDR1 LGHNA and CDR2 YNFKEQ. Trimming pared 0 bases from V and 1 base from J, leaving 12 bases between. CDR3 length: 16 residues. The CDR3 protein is CASSQDLPRDNYGYTF. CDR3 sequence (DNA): TGTGCCAGCAGCCAAGATCTCCCCAGGGATAACTATGGCTACACCTTC.

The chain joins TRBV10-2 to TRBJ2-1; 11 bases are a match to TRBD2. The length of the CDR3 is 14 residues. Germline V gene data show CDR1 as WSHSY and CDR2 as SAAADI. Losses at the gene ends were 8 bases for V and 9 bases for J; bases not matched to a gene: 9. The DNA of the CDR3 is TGCGCCAGCTCGACTAGCGGGATAGGGGGTGAGCAGTTCTTC. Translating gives CASSTSGIGGEQFF.

CDR3 region: CASLYEGNTEAFF. In DNA, the CDR3 is TGTGCCAGCCTTTACGAGGGGAACACTGAAGCTTTCTTT. The rearrangement uses TRBV28 and TRBJ1-1; no firm D call. The germline V gene encodes CDR1 MDHEN and CDR2 SYDVKM. Trimming took 8 bases from V and 1 from J, leaving 11 bases between them. This CDR3 has 13 residues.